This T cell receptor beta chain was captured in a study of blood T cells in healthy people across ages. The CDR3 sequence is 14 residues long. The V and J ends lost 8 bases and 8 bases, in that order; junction bases with no gene match: 13. Per germline, CDR1 WSHSY and CDR2 SAAADI. Primers used in a second PCR of roughly 6 to 12 cycles were a sample-barcoded 5' primer and a J-beta primer mix. In TCRdb, the 5' RACE reads were re-called with MiXCR into one record per CDR3 protein. This sample has more than 1,400,000 distinct CDR3 sequences; 42% occur once, and the top ten carry roughly 7.9%. Broader study findings: Fewer expanded clones and more diversity marked long-lived versus aged donors. The diversity estimates, figures obtained from one million T cells, were considered underestimates.

Only a few counts were recorded for this clonotype. Its antigen is as yet unknown. PBMCs, at least 6.5 million per sample, were isolated. The J gene is TRBJ1-2, the V gene TRBV10-2; 8 bases match TRBD1. Sequenced material: blood. This TCR came from a woman under 30 in good health. This CDR3 reads CASRGPTGGGGYTF. The CDR3 DNA sequence: TGCGCCAGCCGAGGGCCAACAGGGGGAGGCGGCTACACCTTC.